These T cell receptor beta chains were read from a single sample in a study of human T cells and chemical hapten exposure. TCRdb recomputed calls from the RACE reads with MiXCR, one row per CDR3 protein. Of 280,000 or so distinct CDR3 sequences listed, approximately 7.5% are singletons. The source was whole blood, collected in connection with sensitization to the hapten diphenylcyclopropenone (DPC). The receptors stem from a man aged 18 to 35 with alopecia areata. Some clones in this sample may be carry-over from other donors' samples. CDR3s leave out the opening cysteine and the closing phenylalanine or tryptophan. The size entry is marked missing in some rows and otherwise reads once, few, many or a size class.

abundance	v_gene	j_gene	CDR3aa
few	TRBV20-1	TRBJ2-1	SASRQVKRSYNEQF
-	TRBV6-6	TRBJ2-2	ASSKSSGGTGELF
many	TRBV5-1	TRBJ1-4	ASSLEGSEGEKLF
-	TRBV28	TRBJ1-6	ASSFGGPLP
few	TRBV7-2	TRBJ2-2	AGYSAGELF
few	TRBV3-1	TRBJ1-6	ASSRWTGNSPLH
few	TRBV20-1	TRBJ1-6	SARSGTADNSPLH
-	TRBV6-2/TRBV6-3	TRBJ1-1	ASSSPGPEAF
-	TRBV12-3/TRBV12-4	TRBJ2-5	ASSGSTGGETQY
few	TRBV12-3/TRBV12-4	TRBJ2-3	ASSWTVGTQY
few	TRBV5-6	TRBJ2-1	ASSPAMGQQYNEQF
few	TRBV7-9	TRBJ2-3	ASALVTGGYTDTQY
few	TRBV6-5	TRBJ1-2	ASSYLGTYNYGYT
few	TRBV4-1	TRBJ2-1	ASSWWGDEDNEQF
-	TRBV7-2	TRBJ1-2	ASSYDRHNYGYT
-	TRBV2	TRBJ2-1	ASSTDLDRLFSYNEQF
many	TRBV6-2/TRBV6-3	TRBJ1-1	ASSYTGLLNTEAF
-	TRBV7-9	TRBJ1-2	ASSLDSDNNGYT
-	TRBV12-3/TRBV12-4	TRBJ1-2	ASSLDRALHSL
-	TRBV4-3	TRBJ2-2	ASSQDGGLIGELF
many	TRBV5-1	TRBJ2-7	ASSPREYGPYEQY
-	TRBV5-1	TRBJ2-3	ASSRGNTDTQY
-	TRBV5-6	TRBJ1-1	ASSPDRRTTEAF
few	TRBV2	TRBJ2-3	ASRTTDHSTDTQY
few	TRBV7-2	TRBJ1-6	ASSFGAGLPTNSPLH
few	TRBV7-9	TRBJ1-6	ASSLGGNPLH
-	TRBV6-5	TRBJ2-5	ASHSGGQETQY
few	TRBV2	TRBJ2-1	ASSFFPGQGADNEQF
few	TRBV6-5	TRBJ1-3	ASSYSRFPGNTIY
few	TRBV9	TRBJ2-3	ASSGFGGGVDTQY
few	TRBV28	TRBJ1-1	ATHRTGGNTEAF
many	TRBV5-5	TRBJ2-3	ASSIGTGKDTQY
many	TRBV6-5	TRBJ1-4	ASTATVAGEKLF